Listed below are T cell receptor beta chains from one sample, sequenced in a study of cytotoxic CD8 clonotypes in ibrutinib-treated CLL. The repertoire was sequenced with immunoSEQ multiplex PCR; TCRdb's copy has only in-frame clones and lacks some. The profile shows around 330,000 clones, 60% to 80% of them singletons. Sequencing used PBMCs, obtained after 36 months of ibrutinib treatment. Every receptor here comes from a human donor with chronic lymphocytic leukemia. Both conserved end residues are part of each CDR3.

J,V,CDR3
TRBJ2-1,TRBV11-2,CASSLVAGTKEQFF
TRBJ1-1,TRBV5-6,CASGSRLNTEAFF
TRBJ2-6,TRBV9,CASSVAGTGDSGANVLTF
TRBJ2-7,TRBV6-6,CASSYLGGGAYEQYF
TRBJ2-5,TRBV6-5,CASRIGTGVETQYF
TRBJ2-5,TRBV9,CASSRLVRETQYF
TRBJ1-2,TRBV5-6,CASSPRDSVYGYTF
TRBJ2-3,TRBV6-1,CATLRGIYSTDTQYF
TRBJ1-3,TRBV10-2,CASRTGNTIYF
TRBJ2-1,TRBV19,CASSIGKGFSYNEQFF
TRBJ1-4,TRBV7-9,CASSDRGPDEKLFF
TRBJ2-3,TRBV6-6,CASRPATRTEVDTQYF
TRBJ2-7,TRBV6-6,CASSYPKDRETYEQYF
TRBJ1-5,TRBV5-6,CASSFGTGHNQPQHF
TRBJ2-2,TRBV29-1,CSVEDRGTHNTGELFF
TRBJ1-4,TRBV9,CASSPNRRVEKLFF
TRBJ1-3,TRBV7-9,CASSPKGGNTIYF
TRBJ1-2,TRBV5-1,CASSLEGLYGYTF